Reported below is one TCR beta chain. This clone was seen only once. Its antigen target is currently unknown. Per-base quality was not reported, and no clone a single base away is much larger than it. This entry is derived from a study of control samples from healthy donors and cancer patients (dated by TCRdb to the early 2020s). Deletion took 3 bases off V and 7 bases off J, with a span of 16 bases between the germline ends. The CDR3 goes from the cysteine to the phenylalanine over 15 residues. Of the read, only the CDR3 DNA is kept; its 45 bases are in frame from base 1. CDR1 and CDR2 (KGHSH, LQKENI) derive from the germline V gene. Preparation of the library involved the immunoSEQ multiplex PCR assay. Not all clones reach the TCRdb copy of this immuneACCESS table, which keeps in-frame sequences only. Checked studies attribute under half of the gap to unresolved V genes and leave the rest unexplained. The sample table lists a few hundred thousand clones, more than 80% of them with a count of one. Of the sample, around 6.5% is held by the ten largest clones.

The sequence was collected from a man aged 40-50 years with head and neck cancer. Rearrangement joined TRBV18 to TRBJ1-5; the D gene assignment is ambiguous. The specimen sequenced was PBMCs. The CDR3 protein: CASSPYPTPGQPQHF. In nucleotide form, the sequence is TGTGCCAGCTCACCTTACCCAACGCCCGGGCAGCCCCAGCATTTT.